This is a list of T cell receptor beta chains from one sample in a study of PD-L1 blockade in urothelial cancer. Profiling relied on immunoSEQ multiplex PCR, and the TCRdb table lists in-frame clones only, not all of them. This sample has around 30,000 clones, with 84% found just once. The sequences come from PBMCs, collected around atezolizumab (anti-PD-L1) treatment. The receptors shown here come from a man in his 70s with urothelial cancer. Each CDR3 is given without its conserved first and last residue. Fields, in order: V gene, J gene, CDR3 protein.

TRBV5-1	TRBJ1-1	ASSMGGTANTEAF
TRBV2	TRBJ2-5	ASSVELAGRETQY
TRBV18	TRBJ2-7	ASSLTGDVYEQY
TRBV2	TRBJ2-2	ATRPFSGANTGELF
TRBV28	TRBJ2-7	ASSSLLSGLAGGLGQY
TRBV5-1	TRBJ2-7	ASSTTPENYEQY
TRBV7-2	TRBJ1-5	ASSLDREQPQH
TRBV27	TRBJ2-1	ASSKTGLTSSYNEQF
TRBV6-1	TRBJ2-3	ASSAGAGGLADTQY
TRBV28	TRBJ2-7	ASSPGTTPYEQY
TRBV5-1	TRBJ2-5	ASSAEGQGGTQY
TRBV2	TRBJ1-4	ASSADTFATNEKLF
TRBV7-2	TRBJ2-7	ASSWTLAWEQY
TRBV7-3	TRBJ2-5	ASSSGLAGGTQY
TRBV7-2	TRBJ2-3	ASSSRSSGRAADTQY
TRBV4-3	TRBJ2-2	ASSRRPGDRGPPGELF
TRBV7-9	TRBJ1-2	ASSLGEPNYGYT
TRBV9	TRBJ2-1	ASSLPSGHPYNEQF
TRBV2	TRBJ1-5	ASSETGFNQPQH
TRBV4-1	TRBJ1-1	ASSQGPGRAEAF
TRBV11-2	TRBJ1-2	ASSQEGNGYT
TRBV9	TRBJ2-7	ASSPGGGPNYEQY
TRBV27	TRBJ1-2	ASSSQPGTGAGYT
TRBV25-1	TRBJ2-3	ASSGRTGAAGDTQY
TRBV5-1	.	ASSLAGVRYEQY
TRBV28	TRBJ2-2	ASSLWRDTGELF
TRBV5-4	TRBJ2-1	ASSQERRGGEGEQF
TRBV9	TRBJ2-1	ASSESSGLYNEQF
TRBV5-8	TRBJ2-2	ASSRDLRGGTGELF
TRBV6-6	TRBJ1-1	ASLRGVNTEAF
TRBV15	TRBJ2-3	ATSGRLAEMGTQY
TRBV11-2	TRBJ2-1	ASSPTSGGAVWNEQF
TRBV7-3	TRBJ2-3	ASSLQGSSTDTQY
TRBV5-1	TRBJ2-1	ASSFSYNEQF
TRBV6-1	TRBJ2-6	ASSLRESNVLT
TRBV7-9	TRBJ2-7	AVGARAGEVYEQY
TRBV11-2	TRBJ2-7	ASSLDTLDHEQY
TRBV19	TRBJ2-1	ATAGPNNEQF
TRBV5-6	TRBJ1-3	ASSSPGQQGNTIY
TRBV2	TRBJ2-7	ASSVGLGGYEQY
TRBV30	TRBJ1-6	ACGTGRHSPLH
TRBV5-1	TRBJ2-1	ASRPGGIQEQF
TRBV28	TRBJ1-1	ASSSVNTEAF
TRBV7-2	TRBJ2-5	ASSLGGDRQETQY
TRBV27	TRBJ2-5	ASSFASGRQETQY
TRBV7-9	TRBJ1-1	ASSLSGTGGANTEAF